The T cell receptor beta chain described here comes from a study of identifying expanded T cells in peripheral blood. General study findings and limits: Across healthy donors, higher total template counts meant significantly greater roughly two-week count variance. Differentially abundant clones: roughly 1.2 between replicates, about 17 at two to three weeks, under 25 at four.

With respect to this clone: Its specificity is unknown.

The table came from immunoSEQ multiplex PCR; TCRdb's copy has only in-frame clones and leaves some out. Of some 91,000 clones in the sample, approximately 88% were seen once. Healthy donors had no documented immune events, such as infections, while sampled. This CDR3 contains 13 residues. Germline V gives CDR1 MNHEY, CDR2 SMNVEV (reference sequence). With 5 bases clipped from V and 7 bases from J, the junction kept 8 bases outside the gene matches. The TCR originated in a person aged 18 to 70 in good health. Sequencing was performed on blood. This chain links TRBV27 with TRBJ2-7, with 7 bases matching TRBD2. The CDR3, as DNA: TGTGCCAGCAGTGAAGCGGGGCGGTATGAGCAGTACTTC. This sequence encodes CASSEAGRYEQYF.